A selection of T cell receptor beta chains follows, all from one sample in a study of blood T cell repertoires in COVID-19. Assay: immunoSEQ multiplex PCR; the TCRdb copy retains only in-frame clones and omits some. The repertoire holds about 480,000 clones, with approximately 87% as singletons. Sequencing was carried out using PBMCs or T cells enriched from blood (not recorded which). These TCRs come from a woman aged 40 to 50 who had recovered from COVID-19. The CDR3 runs from the conserved cysteine through the conserved F or W. D genes are given only for firm matches. Only part of the rows carry a size: once, few, many, or a class if the clone is expanded.

v_gene	abundance	d_gene	j_gene	CDR3nt	CDR3aa
TRBV7-2	.	.	TRBJ2-7	TGTGCCAGCGGCTCTCAGCTAGGAGGCGAGCAGTACTTC	CASGSQLGGEQYF
TRBV10-3	.	.	TRBJ2-5	TGTGCCATCAGCTGGACTATGGGGGTGAAGACCCAGTACTTC	CAISWTMGVKTQYF
TRBV5-1	.	TRBD1	TRBJ1-1	TGCGCCAGCAGCTTGCTCGGACAGGGGGCTTCGGGGACTGAAGCTTTCTTT	CASSLLGQGASGTEAFF
TRBV6-5	.	TRBD1	TRBJ2-7	TGTGCCAGCAAGGAAACAGGGGGACCTTACGAGCAGTACTTC	CASKETGGPYEQYF
TRBV5-4	.	TRBD2	TRBJ2-3	TGTGCCAGCTGGACTAGCGGGAGGTCGGCAGATACGCAGTATTTT	CASWTSGRSADTQYF
TRBV6-4	.	TRBD2	TRBJ2-3	TGTGCCAGCAGTGGCAGCGGGAGGGCCACAGATACGCAGTATTTT	CASSGSGRATDTQYF
TRBV2	.	TRBD1	TRBJ2-3	TGTGCCAGCAGTAAGGACAGGGGGAGCACAGATACGCAGTATTTT	CASSKDRGSTDTQYF
TRBV5-1	once	.	TRBJ1-1	TGCGCCATCCTCGTTCTGGGGGCTGGGACTGAAGCTTTCTTT	CAILVLGAGTEAFF
TRBV11-1	few	TRBD2	TRBJ2-1	TGTGCCAGCAGCCCCCTTAGCGGGGAGCAGTTCTTC	CASSPLSGEQFF
TRBV19	.	.	TRBJ1-5	TGTGCCAGTAGTATCTGGGGGGGTCAGCCCCAGCATTTT	CASSIWGGQPQHF
TRBV27	.	.	TRBJ1-4	TGTGCCAGCAGTTTAGTCTATGGACAGGAAAAACTGTTTTTT	CASSLVYGQEKLFF
TRBV12-3/TRBV12-4	.	.	TRBJ1-1	TGTGCCAGCAGTGCAGACACCGCTGAAGCTTTCTTT	CASSADTAEAFF
TRBV7-9	.	.	TRBJ1-1	TGTGCCAGCAGCCGGGAACTGGGCACTGAAGCTTTCTTT	CASSRELGTEAFF
TRBV19	.	TRBD2	TRBJ2-7	TGTGCCAGTAGTATGCGTCAGCGGGAGGGTTACGAGCAGTACTTC	CASSMRQREGYEQYF
TRBV16	.	.	TRBJ2-3	TGTGCCAGCAGCCAATCCCGCCAACCAGAAGATACGCAGTATTTT	CASSQSRQPEDTQYF